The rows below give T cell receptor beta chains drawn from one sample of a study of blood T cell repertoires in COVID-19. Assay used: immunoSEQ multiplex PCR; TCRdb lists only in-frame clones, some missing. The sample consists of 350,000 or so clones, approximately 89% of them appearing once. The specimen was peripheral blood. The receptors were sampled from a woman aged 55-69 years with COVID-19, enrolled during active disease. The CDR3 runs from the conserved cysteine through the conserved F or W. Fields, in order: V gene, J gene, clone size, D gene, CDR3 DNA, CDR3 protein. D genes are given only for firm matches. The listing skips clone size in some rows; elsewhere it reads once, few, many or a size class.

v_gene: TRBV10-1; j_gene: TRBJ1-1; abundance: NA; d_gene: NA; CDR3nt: TGCGCCAGCAGTGAAAGTGCAGGGAAGACTGAAGCTTTCTTT; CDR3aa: CASSESAGKTEAFF
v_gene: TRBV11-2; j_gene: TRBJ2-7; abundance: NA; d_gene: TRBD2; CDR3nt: TGTGCCAGCAGCTTGCCGGGGGGGTACGAGCAGTACTTC; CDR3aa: CASSLPGGYEQYF
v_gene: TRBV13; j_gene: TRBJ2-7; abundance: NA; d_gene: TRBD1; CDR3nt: TGTGCCAGCAGCGACTCCACCTGGACAGGGCCCTACGAGCAGTACTTC; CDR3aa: CASSDSTWTGPYEQYF
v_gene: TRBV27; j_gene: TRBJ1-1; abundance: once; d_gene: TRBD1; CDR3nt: TGTGCCAGCAGTTTAAGGGGGCTGAACACTGAAGCTTTCTTT; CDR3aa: CASSLRGLNTEAFF
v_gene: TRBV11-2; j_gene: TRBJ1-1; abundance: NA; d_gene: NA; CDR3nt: TGTGCCAGCAGCTTCGGGGGATACACTGAAGCTTTCTTT; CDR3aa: CASSFGGYTEAFF
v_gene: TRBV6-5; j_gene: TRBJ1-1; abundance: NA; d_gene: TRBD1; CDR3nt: TGTGCCAGCAGGCCCCGACAGGGGTGGAACGAAGCTTTCTTT; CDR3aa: CASRPRQGWNEAFF
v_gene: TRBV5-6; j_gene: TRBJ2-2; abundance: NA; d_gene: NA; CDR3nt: TGTGCCAGCAGCCGTCACCCCGGGGGTCGGACCGGGGAGCTGTTTTTT; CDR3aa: CASSRHPGGRTGELFF
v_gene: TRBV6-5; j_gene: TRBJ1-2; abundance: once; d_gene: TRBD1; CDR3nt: TGTGCCAGCAGTTACGGACAGGGGGCAGGCTATGGCTACACCTTC; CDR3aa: CASSYGQGAGYGYTF
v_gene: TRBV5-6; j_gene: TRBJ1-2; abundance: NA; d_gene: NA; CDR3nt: TGTGCCAGCAGCTTGTCCAGTGGTGGCTACACCTTC; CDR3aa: CASSLSSGGYTF
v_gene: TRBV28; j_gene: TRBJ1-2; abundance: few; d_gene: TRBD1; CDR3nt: TGTGCCAGCAGTTTAACGGGCGGACAGGGAAGTGGCTACACCTTC; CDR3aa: CASSLTGGQGSGYTF
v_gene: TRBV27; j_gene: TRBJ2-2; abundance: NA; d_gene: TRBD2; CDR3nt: TGTGCCAGCAGTCCCCGCAGGACTAGCGGGGTCACCGGGGAGCTGTTTTTT; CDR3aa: CASSPRRTSGVTGELFF
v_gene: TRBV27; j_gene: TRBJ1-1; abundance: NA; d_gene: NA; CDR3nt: TGTGCCAGCAGTTGGACGGGGGGGATGAACACTGAAGCTTTCTTT; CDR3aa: CASSWTGGMNTEAFF
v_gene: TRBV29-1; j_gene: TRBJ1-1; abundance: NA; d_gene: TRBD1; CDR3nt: TGCAGCGCCGGGACAGGGGGGAACACTGAAGCTTTCTTT; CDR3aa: CSAGTGGNTEAFF
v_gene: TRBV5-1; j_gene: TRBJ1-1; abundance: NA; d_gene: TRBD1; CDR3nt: TGCGCCAGCAGCTCTTCCGACAGGGCGGGAGCTTTCTTT; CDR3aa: CASSSSDRAGAFF
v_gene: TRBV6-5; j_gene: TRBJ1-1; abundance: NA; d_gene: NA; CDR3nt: TGTGCCAGCAGGAGAGGTTTGAACACTGGTGCTTTCTTT; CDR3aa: CASRRGLNTGAFF
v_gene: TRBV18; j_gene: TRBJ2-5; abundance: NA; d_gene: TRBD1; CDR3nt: TGTGCCAGCTCACCACCGGGACAGATCCAAGAGACCCAGTACTTC; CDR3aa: CASSPPGQIQETQYF
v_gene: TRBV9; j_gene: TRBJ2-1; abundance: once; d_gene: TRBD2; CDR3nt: TGTGCCAGCAGCGTAGCGGGGGGGCTTTACAATGAGCAGTTCTTC; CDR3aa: CASSVAGGLYNEQFF